This T cell receptor (beta chain) was identified in a study of blood T cell repertoires in COVID-19. About the study: Specimens from acute and convalescent COVID-19 originated in the United States, Italy and Spain. Sources were T cells, B-cell-depleted T cells, or PBMCs; the material itself was cDNA or gDNA.

Profiling relied on immunoSEQ multiplex PCR, and the TCRdb table lists in-frame clones only, not all of them. The profile shows roughly 350,000 clones, roughly nine tenths of them singletons. All recovered Cohort 3 donors got two negative PCRs, got clearance, or saw symptom resolution. This CDR3 contains 15 residues. J was trimmed by 5 bases and V by 5 bases; bases with no gene match: 10. CDR1 and CDR2 (germline): MDHEN, SYDVKM. This clonotype originated in a woman under 40 who had recovered from COVID-19. The specimen was PBMCs or T cells enriched from blood (not recorded which). The chain links TRBV28 to TRBJ1-1, with 8 bases lining up with TRBD1. The CDR3 is CASSTTGGSGTEAFF. The CDR3 coding sequence is TGTGCCAGCAGTACCACAGGGGGGTCGGGGACTGAAGCTTTCTTT.